These 9 T cell receptor beta chains were sequenced from one sample in a study of blood T cell repertoires in COVID-19. The data were produced by immunoSEQ multiplex PCR, yet TCRdb's version contains in-frame clones alone and is incomplete. The sample has nearly 110,000 clones, more than 80% seen once; the top ten hold 4.9%. Sequenced input: peripheral blood. Every receptor here comes from a man between 40 and 49 years old with active or convalescent COVID-19.

The CDR3 bases are TGCACCATTTTACGGGGGATCCTACAACGGCAGCCCCAGCATTTT. It translates to CTILRGILQRQPQHF. The V gene is TRBV1, the J gene TRBJ1-5. TRBV1 is flagged as a pseudogene. CDR3 length equals 15 residues.

V and J are TRBV6-2 or TRBV6-3 and TRBJ1-2, with D possibly TRBD1 on 5 matching bases. The CDR3 loop spans 15 amino acids. Germline-derived CDR1 and CDR2 are MNHEY and SVGEGT. Trimming left V 6 bases short and J 2 bases short, with 16 bases between. This chain's CDR3 is CASRPHGEGNYGYTF. In DNA, the CDR3 is TGTGCCAGCAGGCCTCATGGGGAGGGGAACTATGGCTACACCTTC.

The chain uses TRBV7-2 and TRBJ1-5, with D tentatively TRBD1 (6 bases). The CDR3 contains 15 residues. The germline CDR1 and CDR2 sequences are SGHTA and FQGNSA. V shed 5 bases and J shed 2 bases, with 13 bases lying between them. The CDR3 region has the DNA TGTGCCAGCAGCAACCAGGGGTTGCGCAATCAGCCCCAGCATTTT. This translates into CASSNQGLRNQPQHF.

The chain combines TRBV25-1 with TRBJ2-1; 9 nucleotides match TRBD2. The CDR3 contains 13 residues. Germline trimming cut 4 bases from V and 10 bases from J; bases unmatched to any gene: 5. Germline lookup yields CDR1 MGHDK and CDR2 SYGVNS. CDR3 residues: CASSVLGLAEQFF. CDR3 nucleotide sequence: TGTGCCAGCAGTGTACTCGGACTAGCGGAGCAGTTCTTC.

The rearrangement uses TRBV11-2 and TRBJ1-1; D not certain. The CDR3 covers 15 residues. V lost 8 bases and J 1 base, leaving 17 bases between the germline ends. CDR1 SGHAT and CDR2 FQNNGV come from the germline V gene. CDR3 DNA sequence: TGTGCCAGCGATTTCGGAGGAGGAAGGAACACTGAAGCTTTCTTT. Its protein product is CASDFGGGRNTEAFF.

The V call is TRBV4-1, the J call TRBJ1-3; D unresolved. Deletions cut 6 bases from V and 0 bases from J, with 12 bases between. The CDR3 is 15 amino acids. Germline V CDR1 and CDR2: MGHRA, YSYEKL. The CDR3 region is CASSPESGSGNTIYF. DNA for the CDR3: TGCGCCAGCAGTCCGGAGAGTGGCTCTGGAAACACCATATATTTT.

J is TRBJ1-5 and V is TRBV5-1, with TRBD1 matching 9 bases. J gave up 0 bases and V 6 bases, and 7 bases lay outside the gene matches. The CDR3 has 16 amino acids. Germline V gene lookup returns CDR1 SGHRS and CDR2 YFSETQ. CDR3 residues: CASTKGTGNSNQPQHF. The CDR3 bases are TGCGCCAGCACCAAGGGGACAGGGAATAGCAATCAGCCCCAGCATTTT.

This chain uses TRBV21-1 with TRBJ1-3. TRBV21-1 is a listed pseudogene. The CDR3 has 13 amino acids. CDR3 sequence: CASRSRRGNTIYF. The CDR3 DNA sequence: TGTGCCAGCAGATCACGGAGAGGAAACACCATATATTTT.

This clone was detected only once. V usage is TRBV29-1 and J usage is TRBJ2-5; TRBD1 matches at 9 bases. CDR3 size: 14 residues. Germline CDR1 is SQVTM and CDR2 is ANQGSEA. With V trimmed by 4 bases and J by 0 bases, 3 bases remained unmatched. The CDR3 here is CSVVRDRDQETQYF. CDR3 sequence (DNA): TGCAGCGTTGTCCGGGACAGGGACCAAGAGACCCAGTACTTC.